One sample yielded the 21 T cell receptor beta chains listed below, sequenced in a study of blood T cell repertoires in COVID-19. The protocol was immunoSEQ multiplex PCR, while the TCRdb copy is restricted to in-frame clones and leaves out a portion. Of around 470,000 clones in the sample, roughly 88% were seen once. Sample: PBMCs or T cells enriched from blood (not recorded which). These receptor sequences come from a young man who had recovered from COVID-19.

The CDR3 DNA follows: TGTGCCAGCAGCCAAGATGGGAAAACAGGGGCCAATCAGCCCCAGCATTTT. The encoded protein is CASSQDGKTGANQPQHF. This rearrangement joins TRBV3-1 (or the pseudogene TRBV3-2) to TRBJ1-5; 7 nucleotides align to TRBD1. Trimming at V came to 0 bases and at J to 3 bases, leaving 8 bases not matched to a gene. Per germline, CDR1 LGHDT and CDR2 YNNKEL (reference sequence). CDR3 size: 17 residues.

The CDR3 protein is CASSLEGTGGQPQHF. The CDR3 DNA follows: TGCGCCAGCAGCTTGGAGGGGACAGGCGGTCAGCCCCAGCATTTT. The gene calls are TRBV5-1 and TRBJ1-5; TRBD1 matches 8 bases. V lost 0 bases and J lost 6; bases outside the gene matches: 5. CDR3 length: 15 residues. In germline, CDR1 is SGHRS, CDR2 YFSETQ.

This clone is a singleton in its sample. This rearrangement joins TRBV5-1 to TRBJ2-1; TRBD1 agrees at 9 bases. Germline V gene sequence: CDR1 SGHRS, CDR2 YFSETQ. The CDR3 covers 13 residues. V shed 4 bases, J shed 5 bases, and the junction held 1 base outside the gene matches. The CDR3 DNA reads TGCGCCAGCAGCGGGGACAGGGACAATGAGCAGTTCTTC. It specifies CASSGDRDNEQFF.

The V call is TRBV11-2, the J call TRBJ1-1; maybe TRBD1 (5 bases). The V gene's germline CDR1 is SGHAT and CDR2 FQNNGV. V was trimmed by 3 bases and J by 7 bases, leaving 12 bases between them. The CDR3 spans 13 residues. In nucleotides, the CDR3 is TGTGCCAGCAGCTTTACCAGGGAAGGTGAAGCTTTCTTT. This codes for CASSFTREGEAFF.

The rearrangement uses TRBV18 and TRBJ1-6; 10 bases match TRBD1. This CDR3 is 15 amino acids long. V was pared by 5 bases and J by 10 bases, with 8 bases of the junction left unmatched. In germline, CDR1 is KGHSH, CDR2 LQKENI. CDR3 sequence (DNA): TGTGCCAGCTCAGGACAGGGGGTCGCGGAATCACCCCTCCACTTT. It encodes CASSGQGVAESPLHF.

This rearrangement joins TRBV28 to TRBJ1-6; TRBD1 is a possible D gene (5 bases). V dropped 3 bases and J dropped 8 bases, with 11 bases sitting between them. Germline V gene sequence: CDR1 MDHEN, CDR2 SYDVKM. CDR3 length equals 14 residues. The CDR3 reads CASSFGGIHSPLHF. The DNA for the CDR3 is TGTGCCAGCAGTTTCGGGGGTATACATTCACCCCTCCACTTT.

The chain has TRBV6-6 and TRBJ2-7; D unclear. Between the trimmed V and J ends, which lost 0 bases and 7 bases, there was a span of 10 bases. The germline gives CDR1 MNHNY, CDR2 SVGAGI (reference sequence). There are 13 residues in the CDR3. CDR3 sequence (DNA): TGTGCCAGCAGTTACTCACCGACTGAAGAGCAGTACTTC. Protein: CASSYSPTEEQYF.

The rearrangement joins TRBV19 to TRBJ1-5, with D unclear. The CDR3 loop spans 12 amino acids. Deletions cut 8 bases from V and 7 bases from J, with 12 bases between. Germline V gene sequence: CDR1 LNHDA, CDR2 SQIVND (reference sequence). The CDR3 DNA reads TGTGCCAGTCACCTTGACGGGCAGCCCCAGCATTTT. It encodes CASHLDGQPQHF.

The genes are TRBV7-9 and TRBJ1-5; 7 bases map to TRBD1. CDR1 SEHNR and CDR2 FQNEAQ come from the germline V gene (reference sequence). CDR3 length equals 16 residues. The ends lost 3 bases at V and 5 bases at J; junction bases unmatched: 10. CDR3 sequence: CASSFWTGPPDQPQHF. The CDR3 bases are TGTGCCAGCAGCTTTTGGACAGGACCCCCCGATCAGCCCCAGCATTTT.

The chain employs TRBV11-3 and TRBJ1-2, with D possibly being TRBD1 (6 bases). The CDR3 has 11 residues. Germline loops: CDR1 SGHNT, CDR2 YENEEA. V lost 2 bases to trimming and J lost 13 bases, with 11 bases between them. This chain's CDR3 is CASSLRDTCTF. The CDR3 coding sequence is TGTGCCAGCAGCTTAAGGGACACCTGCACCTTC. Using reference TRBV11-3 and TRBJ1-2 for the parts outside the CDR3, the full variable domain is EAGVVQSPRYKIIEKKQPVAFWCNPISGHNTLYWYLQNLGQGPELLIRYENEEAVDDSQLPKDRFSAERLKGVDSTLKIQPAELGDSAVYLCASSLRDTCTFGSGTRLTVV.

The chain is built from TRBV9 and TRBJ1-2; 9 bases fit TRBD1. The V gene's germline CDR1 is SGDLS and CDR2 YYNGEE. With 0 bases clipped from V and 4 bases from J, the junction kept 4 bases outside the gene matches. This CDR3 comprises 15 residues. CDR3 in amino acids: CASSVGGTGTYGYTF. CDR3 in DNA: TGTGCCAGCAGCGTAGGGGGGACAGGGACCTATGGCTACACCTTC.

This clone was picked up one time. The chain couples TRBV4-1 to TRBJ1-4, with TRBD1 matching over 11 bases. The CDR3 runs to 17 residues. Unmatched junction bases numbered 7, after V lost 4 bases and J lost 3 bases. Per the germline V gene, CDR1 is MGHRA and CDR2 is YSYEKL. The CDR3 reads CASSPWTGGAANEKLFF. CDR3 sequence (DNA): TGCGCCAGCAGCCCCTGGACAGGGGGCGCGGCTAATGAAAAACTGTTTTTT.

This chain's CDR3 is CASDLGPRGGTEAFF. CDR3 nucleotide sequence: TGTGCCAGCGACCTAGGACCCCGAGGAGGCACTGAAGCTTTCTTT. J is TRBJ1-1 and V is TRBV19, with D hard to call. The V end lost 9 bases, the J end lost 4 bases, and 21 bases lay between the germline ends. Germline V gives CDR1 LNHDA, CDR2 SQIVND (reference sequence). The CDR3 length is 15 residues.

The rearrangement uses TRBV7-9 and TRBJ1-2, with 8 bases lining up with TRBD1. V lost 7 bases to trimming and J lost 2 bases; unmatched junction nucleotides: 6. The CDR3 totals 14 residues. The germline V gene has CDR1 SEHNR and CDR2 FQNEAQ (reference sequence). Written as DNA, the CDR3 is TGTGCCAGCACGCAGGGGGCGGGGAACTATGGCTACACCTTC. It encodes CASTQGAGNYGYTF.

V gene TRBV19 combines with J gene TRBJ2-5; TRBD1 agrees at 9 bases. This CDR3 contains 15 residues. With 4 bases clipped from V and 3 bases from J, the junction kept 6 bases outside the gene matches. CDR1 LNHDA and CDR2 SQIVND come from the germline V gene (reference sequence). As DNA, the CDR3 is TGTGCCAGTAGTACCTCCGGACAGGGGAAAGAGACCCAGTACTTC. Translation gives CASSTSGQGKETQYF.

The chain recombines TRBV3-1 (or the pseudogene TRBV3-2) with TRBJ2-7; D uncertain. The germline V and J ends were trimmed by 8 bases and 7 bases, with 15 bases remaining between them. Germline CDR1 LGHDT, CDR2 YNNKEL (reference sequence). The CDR3 consists of 12 residues. The CDR3, as DNA: TGTGCCAGCGCCCAAGTCCCCTTTGAGCAGTACTTC. Protein sequence: CASAQVPFEQYF.

This clone came up once. This sequence joins TRBV9 and TRBJ1-1, with 10 bases that match TRBD1. From germline, CDR1 is SGDLS and CDR2 YYNGEE. J gave up 4 bases and V 4 bases, and 4 bases lay outside the gene matches. There are 14 residues in the CDR3. The CDR3 bases are TGTGCCAGCAGCACCGGACAGGGGGGCACTGAAGCTTTCTTT. This translates into CASSTGQGGTEAFF.

The chain combines TRBV10-3 with TRBJ1-6; 9 bases are a match to TRBD1. V was pared by 7 bases and J by 6 bases, with 1 base of the junction left unmatched. Per the germline V gene, CDR1 is ENHRY and CDR2 is SYGVKD. This CDR3 has 13 amino acids. The CDR3 sequence is CAIKGQGNSPLHF. CDR3 coding DNA: TGTGCCATCAAGGGACAGGGTAATTCACCCCTCCACTTT.

The chain is built from TRBV7-3 and TRBJ1-1; 8 bases agree with TRBD1. Germline trimming cut 5 bases from V and 5 bases from J; bases unmatched to any gene: 7. CDR3 length: 14 residues. The germline gives CDR1 SGHTA, CDR2 FQGTGA. CDR3 amino acids: CASSAQGARTEAFF. CDR3 nucleotides: TGTGCCAGCAGCGCCCAGGGGGCTCGGACTGAAGCTTTCTTT.

The V call is TRBV10-3, the J call TRBJ1-2; D is perhaps TRBD1 (5 bases). The CDR3 extends over 14 amino acids. Per germline, CDR1 ENHRY and CDR2 SYGVKD. The germline V and J ends were trimmed by 4 bases and 4 bases, with 13 bases remaining between them. The CDR3 DNA is TGTGCCATCAGTGTTGATCAGGGTGGCTATGGCTACACCTTC. Its translation is CAISVDQGGYGYTF.

V gene TRBV19 combines with J gene TRBJ1-1; a weak D match, TRBD1 (5 bases). Germline V CDR1 and CDR2: LNHDA, SQIVND (reference sequence). This CDR3 comprises 13 residues. V lost 4 bases, J lost 2 bases, and 8 bases lay in between. The CDR3 sequence: CASSTGYNTEAFF. CDR3 in DNA: TGTGCCAGTAGTACAGGGTACAACACTGAAGCTTTCTTT. The variable domain in full, completed from reference TRBV19 and TRBJ1-1, reads DGGITQSPKYLFRKEGQNVTLSCEQNLNHDAMYWYRQDPGQGLRLIYYSQIVNDFQKGDIAEGYSVSREKKESFPLTVTSAQKNPTAFYLCASSTGYNTEAFFGQGTRLTVV.